A selection of T cell receptor beta chains follows, all from one sample in a study of cytomegalovirus exposure and HLA in healthy donors. TCRdb's copy holds only in-frame clones and misses some; the assay was immunoSEQ multiplex PCR. The sample includes 120,000 to 150,000 clones, approximately 86% of them seen just once. Sequencing was performed on PBMCs. The receptors derive from a young woman in good health and CMV-seropositive. CDR3s include the opening cysteine and the closing phenylalanine or tryptophan. A D gene is named only where the DNA matches it firmly. A clone size is listed for some rows: how often the clone was seen (once, few, many), or a class if it is expanded.

>TRBJ2-7|NA|NA|TRBV2
CASSEASSGDPRSYEQYF
TGTGCCAGCAGTGAAGCGAGTAGTGGAGACCCACGTTCCTACGAGCAGTACTTC
>TRBJ2-3|NA|NA|TRBV27
CASSLRESTDTQYF
TGTGCCAGCAGTTTACGGGAGAGCACAGATACGCAGTATTTT
>TRBJ2-5|NA|NA|TRBV4-2
CASSPSTGSGQETQYF
TGTGCCAGCAGCCCCTCCACCGGTAGCGGCCAAGAGACCCAGTACTTC
>TRBJ2-7|NA|NA|TRBV5-1
CASSFVPVGEVHEQYF
TGCGCCAGCAGCTTCGTCCCGGTGGGGGAGGTCCACGAGCAGTACTTC
>TRBJ2-7|NA|NA|TRBV5-8
CASSLGHRGYEQYF
TGTGCCAGCAGCTTGGGGCACCGCGGGTACGAGCAGTACTTC
>TRBJ2-2|NA|NA|TRBV7-8
CASSLESPDTGELFF
TGTGCCAGCTCCTTAGAGTCACCAGACACCGGGGAGCTGTTTTTT
>TRBJ2-3|NA|TRBD2|TRBV5-1
CASSSGALTDTQYF
TGCGCCTCCTCTAGCGGAGCCCTCACAGATACGCAGTATTTT
>TRBJ2-7|NA|TRBD1|TRBV7-8
CASSLERDRRSEQYF
TGTGCCAGCAGCTTAGAACGGGACAGGAGGTCCGAGCAGTACTTC
>TRBJ1-1|NA|NA|TRBV5-1
CASSEHSNTEAFF
TGCGCCAGCAGCGAGCACTCGAACACTGAAGCTTTCTTT
>TRBJ2-3|NA|TRBD2|TRBV6-5
CASSFSGGTDTQYF
TGTGCCAGCAGCTTTAGCGGGGGAACAGATACGCAGTATTTT
>TRBJ2-7|NA|NA|TRBV27
CASSSPYKAGSYEQYF
TGTGCCAGCAGTTCTCCTTATAAAGCGGGCTCCTACGAGCAGTACTTC
>TRBJ1-6|NA|TRBD1|TRBV28
CASSETGGRNSPLHF
TGTGCCAGCAGTGAAACAGGGGGGAGGAATTCACCCCTCCACTTT
>TRBJ1-1|NA|NA|TRBV7-7
CASSFTLTENTEAFF
TGTGCTAGCAGCTTTACCCTCACAGAAAACACTGAAGCTTTCTTT
>TRBJ2-1|NA|NA|TRBV11-2
CASSQLRNEQFF
TGTGCCAGCAGCCAACTTCGAAATGAGCAGTTCTTC
>TRBJ2-7|NA|TRBD1|TRBV9
CASSAGTGVHEQYF
TGTGCCAGCAGCGCCGGGACAGGGGTCCACGAGCAGTACTTC
>TRBJ2-1|NA|TRBD2|TRBV7-3
CASSPGASGSSGEQFF
TGTGCCAGCAGCCCTGGGGCTAGCGGGTCGTCGGGTGAGCAGTTCTTC
>TRBJ2-2|NA|NA|TRBV5-6
CASRRTPGVSTGELFF
TGTGCCAGCCGTCGAACCCCAGGGGTGAGCACCGGGGAGCTGTTTTTT
>TRBJ1-2|NA|TRBD1|TRBV28
CASSLFRQGAEGYTF
TGTGCCAGCAGTTTATTCCGACAGGGGGCTGAGGGCTACACCTTC
>TRBJ1-4|NA|NA|TRBV9
CASSGTGSSDEKLFF
TGTGCCAGCAGCGGTACCGGGAGCTCCGATGAAAAACTGTTTTTT
>TRBJ1-6|NA|NA|TRBV9
CASSELNSPLHF
TGTGCCAGCAGCGAATTAAATTCACCCCTCCACTTT
>TRBJ2-1|NA|NA|TRBV11-2
CASSLGGTSYNEQFF
TGTGCCAGCAGCTTAGGAGGCACGTCCTACAATGAGCAGTTCTTC
>TRBJ1-3|NA|NA|TRBV21-1
CASSKLIVPGAGNTIYF
TGTGCCAGCAGCAAACTGATCGTGCCAGGGGCTGGAAACACCATATATTTT
>TRBJ2-7|NA|TRBD2|TRBV6-5
CASSYTSANYEQYF
TGTGCCAGCAGCTACACTAGCGCCAACTACGAGCAGTACTTC
>TRBJ1-5|NA|NA|TRBV7-6
CASSADSYQPQHF
TGTGCCAGCAGCGCCGACAGTTATCAGCCCCAGCATTTT
>TRBJ2-3|NA|TRBD1|TRBV6-5
CASSYLAGQGPDTQYF
TGTGCCAGCAGTTACTTGGCGGGACAGGGCCCAGATACGCAGTATTTT
>TRBJ1-4|NA|NA|TRBV7-9
CASSLAGGGTNEKLFF
TGTGCCAGCAGCTTAGCGGGCGGGGGAACTAATGAAAAACTGTTTTTT
>TRBJ2-7|NA|TRBD1|TRBV19
CASSRLGQYYEQYF
TGTGCCAGTAGTAGGTTGGGACAGTACTACGAGCAGTACTTC
>TRBJ2-2|NA|NA|TRBV2
CASSERTAAGELFF
TGTGCCAGCAGTGAAAGGACAGCAGCCGGGGAGCTGTTTTTT
>TRBJ1-4|NA|TRBD1|TRBV28
CASSLPPPGQGPEKLFF
TGTGCCAGCAGTTTACCCCCCCCGGGACAGGGGCCTGAAAAACTGTTTTTT
>TRBJ1-1|NA|TRBD1|TRBV19
CASSASSRGSTEAFF
TGTGCCAGTAGTGCCTCTTCCAGGGGGTCCACTGAAGCTTTCTTT
>TRBJ1-6|NA|NA|TRBV4-2
CASSHEQGVTYNSPLHF
TGTGCCAGCAGCCATGAACAGGGCGTTACCTATAATTCACCCCTCCACTTT
>TRBJ1-3|NA|NA|TRBV18
CASSPETGVNKNTIYF
TGTGCCAGCTCACCCGAGACAGGAGTGAATAAAAACACCATATATTTT
>TRBJ1-1|NA|NA|TRBV7-8
CASSYPWQGGAFF
TGTGCCAGCAGCTACCCTTGGCAGGGAGGTGCTTTCTTT
>TRBJ2-1|NA|NA|TRBV29-1
CSVERRVYNEQFF
TGCAGCGTTGAGAGGCGGGTCTACAATGAGCAGTTCTTC
>TRBJ2-5|few|NA|TRBV15
CATSTGGQGGETQYF
TGTGCCACCAGCACCGGCGGACAGGGAGGGGAGACCCAGTACTTC
>TRBJ2-7|once|NA|TRBV28
CASRLRKRDEQYF
TGTGCCAGCAGACTAAGAAAACGGGACGAGCAGTACTTC
>TRBJ1-5|NA|NA|TRBV27
CASSLSLQGQPQHF
TGTGCCAGCAGTTTATCTTTACAGGGTCAGCCCCAGCATTTT
>TRBJ1-5|NA|NA|TRBV28
CASSLVGRNSNQPQHF
TGTGCCAGCAGTTTAGTAGGCAGGAATAGCAATCAGCCCCAGCATTTT
>TRBJ1-6|NA|NA|TRBV28
CASSTDRKLGGIAPLHF
TGTGCCAGCAGTACCGACAGAAAGCTCGGTGGAATTGCACCCCTCCACTTT
>TRBJ1-6|NA|TRBD1|TRBV28
CASSHSGTGSSPLHF
TGTGCCAGCAGCCATTCCGGGACAGGGTCTTCACCCCTCCACTTT
>TRBJ1-4|NA|NA|TRBV5-1
CASSLQGGEKLFF
TGCGCCAGCAGCTTGCAGGGTGGTGAAAAACTGTTTTTT
>TRBJ2-7|NA|NA|TRBV27
CASRSGLGFEQYF
TGTGCCAGCAGATCGGGTCTCGGGTTTGAGCAGTACTTC
>TRBJ2-3|NA|NA|TRBV5-1
CASSWGRVGTDTQYF
TGCGCCAGCAGCTGGGGGCGAGTCGGCACAGATACGCAGTATTTT
>TRBJ2-7|NA|NA|TRBV7-9
CASSLAQGLKNEQYF
TGTGCCAGCAGCTTAGCGCAGGGACTTAAGAACGAGCAGTACTTC
>TRBJ2-7|NA|NA|TRBV30
CAWSRSGVYEQYF
TGTGCCTGGAGCCGATCAGGGGTCTACGAGCAGTACTTC